There are many counts of the clone carrying this T cell receptor (beta chain). TCRdb called the 5' RACE reads again in MiXCR, with one record for every CDR3 protein. The table shows 60,000 or so distinct CDR3 sequences, with around an eighth occurring only once. This entry belongs to a study of early T cells in non-severe SARS-CoV-2 infection. The receptor was derived from an adult who was a healthcare worker with PCR-confirmed SARS-CoV-2 infection or an uninfected control (not recorded which). The material sequenced was whole blood.

CDR3 residues: CASSTGSLWYF. CDR3 DNA sequence: TGTGCCAGCAGTACAGGGAGTCTCTGGTACTTC. The chain links TRBV12-3 or TRBV12-4 to TRBJ2-7; D is possibly TRBD1 (6 bases). The CDR3 extends over 11 amino acids. V gave up 5 bases and J gave up 12 bases, with 14 bases separating them.